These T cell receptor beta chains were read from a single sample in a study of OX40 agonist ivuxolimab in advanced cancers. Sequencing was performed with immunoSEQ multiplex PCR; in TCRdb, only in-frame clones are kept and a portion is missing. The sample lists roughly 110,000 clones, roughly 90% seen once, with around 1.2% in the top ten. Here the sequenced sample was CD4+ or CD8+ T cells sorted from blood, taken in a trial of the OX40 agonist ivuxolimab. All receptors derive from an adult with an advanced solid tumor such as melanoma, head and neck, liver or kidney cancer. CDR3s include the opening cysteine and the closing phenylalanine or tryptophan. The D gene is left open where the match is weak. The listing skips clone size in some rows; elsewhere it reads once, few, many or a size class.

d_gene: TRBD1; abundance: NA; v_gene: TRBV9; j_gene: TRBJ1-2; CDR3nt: TGTGCCAGCAGCGAGACCAGCAGGGGGCCTAACTATGGCTACACCTTC; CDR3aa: CASSETSRGPNYGYTF
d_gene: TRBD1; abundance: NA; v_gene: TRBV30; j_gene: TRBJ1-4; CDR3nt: TGTGCCTGGAGCGCAGACAGGGCTGAAAAACTGTTTTTT; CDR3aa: CAWSADRAEKLFF
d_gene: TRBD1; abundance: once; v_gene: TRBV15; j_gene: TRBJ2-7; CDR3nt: TGTGCCACCAGCGCTTTACCGGGACAGGGGTCCGGGGAGCAGTACTTC; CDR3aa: CATSALPGQGSGEQYF
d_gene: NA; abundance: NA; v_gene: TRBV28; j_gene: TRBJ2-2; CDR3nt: TGTGCCAGCAGTTTTTCAGGGTCGGCCGGGGAGCTGTTTTTT; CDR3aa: CASSFSGSAGELFF
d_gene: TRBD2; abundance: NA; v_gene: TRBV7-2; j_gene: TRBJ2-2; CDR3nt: TGTGCCAGCAGCCCGTCAAGCGGGAGGGGGTACACCGGGGAGCTGTTTTTT; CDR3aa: CASSPSSGRGYTGELFF
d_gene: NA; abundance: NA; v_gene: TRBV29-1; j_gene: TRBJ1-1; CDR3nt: TGCAGCGTTGTTCAGGTGGGCACTGAAGCTTTCTTT; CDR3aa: CSVVQVGTEAFF
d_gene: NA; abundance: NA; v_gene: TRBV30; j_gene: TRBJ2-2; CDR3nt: TGTGCCTGGAGTGTAGACTCCACCGGGGAGCTGTTTTTT; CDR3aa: CAWSVDSTGELFF
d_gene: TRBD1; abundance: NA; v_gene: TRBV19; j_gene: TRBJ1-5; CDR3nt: TGTGCCAGCGGGACAGGGGGCTATCAGCCCCAGCATTTT; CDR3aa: CASGTGGYQPQHF
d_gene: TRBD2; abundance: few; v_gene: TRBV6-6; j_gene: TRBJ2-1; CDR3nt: TGTGCCAGCAGTTACGGCGCTAGCGGCTACAATGAGCAGTTCTTC; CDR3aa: CASSYGASGYNEQFF
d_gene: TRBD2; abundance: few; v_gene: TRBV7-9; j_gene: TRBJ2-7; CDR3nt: TGTGCCAGCCATCTAGCGGGAGGGCCAGACGAGCAGTACTTC; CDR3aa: CASHLAGGPDEQYF
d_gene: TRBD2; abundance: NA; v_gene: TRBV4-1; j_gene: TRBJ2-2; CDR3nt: TGCGCCAGCAGCCAAGGGATAGCGGGAGCGGGCACCGGGGAGCTGTTTTTT; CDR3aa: CASSQGIAGAGTGELFF
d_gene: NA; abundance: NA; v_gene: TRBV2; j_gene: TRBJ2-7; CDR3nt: TGTGCCAGCAGTGAGACCTCCCAGGACTTC; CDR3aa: CASSETSQDF
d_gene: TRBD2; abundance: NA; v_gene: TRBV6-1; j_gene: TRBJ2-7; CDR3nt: TGTGCCAGCAGTGACCTCAGCGGGAGGAAGTACGAGCAGTACTTC; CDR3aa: CASSDLSGRKYEQYF
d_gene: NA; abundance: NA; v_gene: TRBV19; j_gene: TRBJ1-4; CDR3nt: TGTGCCAGTAGGAGTGTAGCAACTAATGAAAAACTGTTTTTT; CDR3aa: CASRSVATNEKLFF
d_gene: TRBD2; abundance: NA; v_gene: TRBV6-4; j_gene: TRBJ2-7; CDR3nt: TGTGCCAGCAGTTTCCTAGCGGGAGTAGGGGAGCAGTACTTC; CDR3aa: CASSFLAGVGEQYF
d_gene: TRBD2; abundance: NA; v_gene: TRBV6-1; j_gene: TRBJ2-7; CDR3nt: TGTGCCAGCAGTGGGAGGGATTGGAGCGGGAGGGCCCCCTACGAGCAGTACTTC; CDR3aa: CASSGRDWSGRAPYEQYF
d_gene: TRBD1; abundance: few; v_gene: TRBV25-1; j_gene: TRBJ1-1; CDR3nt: TGTGCCAGCAGTGATAGGTCGGCACAGGGGGCTGAAGCTTTCTTT; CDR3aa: CASSDRSAQGAEAFF
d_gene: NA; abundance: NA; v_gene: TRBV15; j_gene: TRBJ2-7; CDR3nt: TGTGCCACCAGCAGAGAAGGGATCTCCTACGAGCAGTACTTC; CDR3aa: CATSREGISYEQYF
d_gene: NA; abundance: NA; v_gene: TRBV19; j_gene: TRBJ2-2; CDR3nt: TGTGCCAGTAGTTCCACCGGGGAGCTGTTTTTT; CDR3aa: CASSSTGELFF
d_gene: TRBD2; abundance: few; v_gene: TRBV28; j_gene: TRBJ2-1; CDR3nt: TGTGCCAGCAGTTTCGCTAGCGGGGTCTACAATGAGCAGTTCTTC; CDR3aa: CASSFASGVYNEQFF
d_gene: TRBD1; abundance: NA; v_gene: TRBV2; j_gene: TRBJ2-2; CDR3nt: TGTGCCAGCAGGGGACAGTCCGGGGAGCTGTTTTTT; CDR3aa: CASRGQSGELFF
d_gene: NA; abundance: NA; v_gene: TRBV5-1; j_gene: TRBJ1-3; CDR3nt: TGCGCCAGCAGCTTGGAGGGAAACACCATATATTTT; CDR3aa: CASSLEGNTIYF
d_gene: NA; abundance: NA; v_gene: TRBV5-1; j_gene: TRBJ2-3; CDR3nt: TGCGCCAGCAGTAATTGGGCAGAAGTCACAGATACGCAGTATTTT; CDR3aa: CASSNWAEVTDTQYF
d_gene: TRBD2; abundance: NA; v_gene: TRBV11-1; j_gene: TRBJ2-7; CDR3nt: TGTGCCAGCAGCTTACGGACTAGCGGGAGCCTGACCTACGAGCAGTACTTC; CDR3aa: CASSLRTSGSLTYEQYF
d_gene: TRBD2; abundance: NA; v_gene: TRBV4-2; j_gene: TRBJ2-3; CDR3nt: TGTGCCAGCAGCCAAGAAACAGCGGGGCGAACAGATACGCAGTATTTT; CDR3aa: CASSQETAGRTDTQYF
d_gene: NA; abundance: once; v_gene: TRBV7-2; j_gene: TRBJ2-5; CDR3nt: TGTGCCACTGCCCCAGGGTCCCCCGAGACCCAGTACTTC; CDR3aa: CATAPGSPETQYF
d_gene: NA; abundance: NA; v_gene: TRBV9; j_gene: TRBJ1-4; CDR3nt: TGTGCCAGCAGCGTAGCAGGGGCTAATGAAAAACTGTTTTTT; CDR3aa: CASSVAGANEKLFF
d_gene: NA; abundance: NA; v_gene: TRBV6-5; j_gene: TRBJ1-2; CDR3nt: TGTGCCAGCAGTTACGGCCATGGAGATGGGAACTATGGCTACACCTTC; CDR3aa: CASSYGHGDGNYGYTF
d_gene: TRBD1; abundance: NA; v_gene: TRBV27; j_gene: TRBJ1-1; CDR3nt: TGTGCCAGCAGGCCATCGACAGGGCTATTCACTGAAGCTTTCTTT; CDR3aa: CASRPSTGLFTEAFF
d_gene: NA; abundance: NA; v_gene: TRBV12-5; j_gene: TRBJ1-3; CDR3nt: TGTGCTAGTGCCTTGGGAAACACCATATATTTT; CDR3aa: CASALGNTIYF
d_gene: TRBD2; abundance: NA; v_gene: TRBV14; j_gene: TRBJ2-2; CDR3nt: TGTGCCAGCAGCCCTCATCCTGGACTAGCGGGAGGGGAAACCGGGGAGCTGTTTTTT; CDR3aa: CASSPHPGLAGGETGELFF
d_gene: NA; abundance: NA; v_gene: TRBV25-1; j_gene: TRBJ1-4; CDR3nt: TGTGCCAGCAGTGAATACCCGACAGACGATGAAAAACTGTTTTTT; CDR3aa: CASSEYPTDDEKLFF
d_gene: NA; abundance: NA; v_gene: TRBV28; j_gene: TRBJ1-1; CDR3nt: TGTGCCAGCAGTTTCGTCGGCAGGAACACTGAAGCTTTCTTT; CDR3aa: CASSFVGRNTEAFF
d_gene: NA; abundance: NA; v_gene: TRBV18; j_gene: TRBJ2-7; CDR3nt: TGTGCCAGCTCACGGGCCAGGGACGAGCAGTACTTC; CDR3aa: CASSRARDEQYF
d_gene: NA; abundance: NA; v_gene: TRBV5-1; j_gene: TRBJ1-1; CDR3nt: TGCGCCAGCAGCTCAGCTTTTCAGGGTACTGAAGCTTTCTTT; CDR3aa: CASSSAFQGTEAFF
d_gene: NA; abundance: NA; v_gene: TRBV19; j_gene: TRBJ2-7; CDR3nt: TGTGCCAGTAGTATATATGGGCAGTTCTACGAGCAGTACTTC; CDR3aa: CASSIYGQFYEQYF
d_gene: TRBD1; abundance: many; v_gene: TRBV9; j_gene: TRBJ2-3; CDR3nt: TGTGCCAGCAGCGTAGCTACAGGGGGAGATACGCAGTATTTT; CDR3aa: CASSVATGGDTQYF
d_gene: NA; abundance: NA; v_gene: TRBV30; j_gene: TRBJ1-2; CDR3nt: TGTGCCTGGAGGGGGAACTATGGCTACACCTTC; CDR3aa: CAWRGNYGYTF
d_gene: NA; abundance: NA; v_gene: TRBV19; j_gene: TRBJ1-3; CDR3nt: TGTGCCAGTACCGCTGCCCGACTGAACTCTGGAAACACCATATATTTT; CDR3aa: CASTAARLNSGNTIYF
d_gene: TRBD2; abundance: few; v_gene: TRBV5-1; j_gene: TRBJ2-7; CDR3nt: TGCGCCAGCAGCTTGGCTCCCGGGACTACTAACTACGAGCAGTACTTC; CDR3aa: CASSLAPGTTNYEQYF
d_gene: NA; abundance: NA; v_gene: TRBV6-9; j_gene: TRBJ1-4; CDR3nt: TGTGCCAGCAGTCATGGTGAAAAACTGTTTTTT; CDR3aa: CASSHGEKLFF
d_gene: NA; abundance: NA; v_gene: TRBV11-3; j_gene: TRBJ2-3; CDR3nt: TGTGCCAGCAGCCTCCAGACGGGACTTAACACAGATACGCAGTATTTT; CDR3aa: CASSLQTGLNTDTQYF